This TCR beta chain derives from a study of siplizumab effects on memory and regulatory T cells. Whole-study findings and limits: Whether the proliferating Tregs (from siplizumab cultures) were suppressive was not confirmed. Naive T cells seemed more diverse than memory cells and seemed major alloresponse contributors. Roughly 75-96% of proliferating CD4+ or CD8+ clones lacked a naive or memory phenotype that could be assigned. Unstimulated subsets were the mapping target of only a minor fraction of alloreactive clones.

Sequenced by immunoSEQ multiplex PCR; TCRdb stores in-frame clones only, minus some. The repertoire holds about 110,000 clones, with 80% to 95% as singletons. Regarding this clone: Its antigen is unknown.

V lost 2 bases, J lost 6 bases, and 6 bases stayed unmatched. Germline CDR1 PRHDT, CDR2 FYEKMQ (reference sequence). The CDR3 is 15 amino acids. The TCR sequence derives from a human donor in good health. V and J are TRBV13 and TRBJ2-1, with 8 bases lining up with TRBD2. The sample consisted of CD4+ T cells sorted from blood. The chain's CDR3 is CASSLWLTSGNEQFF. In DNA, the CDR3 is TGTGCCAGCAGCTTATGGTTAACTAGCGGCAATGAGCAGTTCTTC.